A single sample is the source of the 14 T cell receptor beta chains below, sequenced in a study of spatial heterogeneity in lung cancer. Antigens for these TCRs are unknown. This sample's time point: sample taken at primary tumor resection. Study results and limitations: Tracking of tumor mutation counts was seen in expanded intratumoral alpha and beta TCR counts.

TCRdb reprocessed the 5' RACE reads via MiXCR and lists one record per CDR3 protein. Seen here are about 20,000 distinct CDR3 sequences, 15% to 20% observed once, and the top ten hold 30% to 40%. Material: lung tumor tissue, obtained at surgery. Receptors originate from a female donor with early-stage non-small cell lung cancer.

This clonotype was picked up many times. This chain uses TRBV6-2 or TRBV6-3 with TRBJ2-7; 7 nucleotides line up with TRBD2. The CDR3 is made up of 14 amino acids. Germline V CDR1 and CDR2: MNHEY, SVGEGT. V shed 2 bases, J shed 4 bases, and the junction held 5 bases outside the gene matches. CDR3 residues: CASSYGGSLYEQYF. DNA for the CDR3: TGTGCCAGCAGTTACGGCGGGAGTTTGTACGAGCAGTACTTC.

The chain has TRBV20-1 and TRBJ2-3; no definite D call. Trimming stripped 0 bases from V and 0 bases from J, with 13 bases between. The length of the CDR3 is 16 residues. Germline assignment: CDR1 DFQATT and CDR2 SNEGSKA (reference sequence). The CDR3 DNA reads as TGCAGTGCTAGAGAAGGAGCGAAGTTTAGCACAGATACGCAGTATTTT. Residues: CSAREGAKFSTDTQYF.

This clonotype was counted many times. The V gene is TRBV6-5, the J gene TRBJ1-1; no firm D call. CDR3 length equals 17 residues. V dropped 6 bases and J dropped 3 bases, with 23 bases sitting between them. In germline, CDR1 is MNHEY, CDR2 SVGAGI. In DNA form, the CDR3 reads TGTGCCAGCAGCGTGGTGGGTGGGAGTGTCATGGACACTGAAGCTTTCTTT. It encodes CASSVVGGSVMDTEAFF.

This clonotype was recorded many times. This chain uses TRBV29-1 with TRBJ2-5, with D perhaps TRBD1 (6 bases). V was pared by 0 bases and J by 4 bases, with 18 bases between. Germline V CDR1 and CDR2: SQVTM, ANQGSEA. The CDR3 runs 16 residues. The CDR3 region is CSVEDFRDKGRETQYF. CDR3 coding DNA: TGCAGCGTTGAAGACTTCCGGGACAAGGGGAGAGAGACCCAGTACTTC.

This clonotype was seen ten or more times. The chain couples TRBV28 to TRBJ2-7, with D uncertain. CDR3 length: 14 amino acids. Trimming shortened V by 3 bases and J by 0 bases, and 9 bases separated the two germline ends. Per germline, CDR1 MDHEN and CDR2 SYDVKM. The CDR3 sequence: CASSFSSSSYEQYF. CDR3 in DNA: TGTGCCAGCAGTTTTAGCAGTAGCTCCTACGAGCAGTACTTC.

This clonotype has a count of ten or more. V gene TRBV9 combines with J gene TRBJ2-3; 10 nucleotides match TRBD2. The ends lost 5 bases at V and 8 bases at J; junction bases unmatched: 14. The CDR3 runs to 16 residues. Per the germline V gene, CDR1 is SGDLS and CDR2 is YYNGEE. The CDR3 loop is CASSREASGGATTQYF. The DNA of the CDR3 is TGTGCCAGCAGTCGCGAGGCGAGCGGGGGGGCCACTACGCAGTATTTT. The whole variable domain, remainder taken from reference TRBV9 and TRBJ2-3, is DSGVTQTPKHLITATGQRVTLRCSPRSGDLSVYWYQQSLDQGLQFLIQYYNGEERAKGNILERFSAQQFPDLHSELNLSSLELGDSALYFCASSREASGGATTQYFGPGTRLTVL.

This clonotype appeared many times. J is TRBJ2-1 and V is TRBV19; TRBD1 matches at 7 bases. Trimming at V came to 5 bases and at J to 5 bases, leaving 3 bases not matched to a gene. Germline CDR1 LNHDA, CDR2 SQIVND (reference sequence). This CDR3 comprises 13 residues. The CDR3 here is CASSATGNNEQFF. As DNA, the CDR3 is TGTGCCAGTAGTGCGACAGGGAACAATGAGCAGTTCTTC.

V gene TRBV14 combines with J gene TRBJ2-1; 9 nucleotides agree with TRBD2. CDR1 and CDR2 from the germline V gene are SGHDN and FVKESK. The trim removed 4 bases at V and 7 bases at J, leaving 5 bases unmatched. The CDR3 length is 14 residues. The DNA of the CDR3 is TGTGCCAGCAGCCCTCTAGCGGGAAATAATGAGCAGTTCTTC. This sequence encodes CASSPLAGNNEQFF.

This clonotype turned up a few times. The chain is built from TRBV20-1 and TRBJ2-3; 10 nucleotides align to TRBD2. The CDR3 is 16 amino acids. Germline CDR1 and CDR2: DFQATT and SNEGSKA (reference sequence). V gave up 1 base and J gave up 1 base; unmatched junction bases: 5. The DNA of the CDR3 is TGCAGTGCTAGAGCCCCTAGCGGGAGCGGCACAGATACGCAGTATTTT. Its translation: CSARAPSGSGTDTQYF.

V is TRBV6-1 and J is TRBJ1-5; TRBD1 is a possible D gene (6 bases). Germline assignment: CDR1 MNHNS and CDR2 SASEGT. Trimming took off 6 bases at V and 2 bases at J, with 8 bases between the two ends. The CDR3 covers 13 residues. CDR3 in amino acids: CASSNRGNQPQHF. CDR3 nucleotides: TGTGCCAGCAGCAACAGGGGCAATCAGCCCCAGCATTTT.

This clonotype was seen a handful of times. CDR3 DNA: TGTGCCACCAGTGCTATCGACAGGGGAGGCGAGCAGTTCTTC. It codes for CATSAIDRGGEQFF. The chain combines TRBV24-1 with TRBJ2-1; 8 positions agree with TRBD1. The CDR3 consists of 14 residues. Germline trimming cut 5 bases from V and 10 bases from J; bases unmatched to any gene: 9. Germline V gene data show CDR1 as KGHDR and CDR2 as SFDVKD.

This clonotype was seen more than once but under ten times. The rearrangement links TRBV6-6 to TRBJ2-3; 10 bases map to TRBD2. The CDR3 has 17 residues. Per the germline V gene, CDR1 is MNHNY and CDR2 is SVGAGI (reference sequence). The V and J ends lost 4 bases and 1 base, in that order; junction bases with no gene match: 8. Written as DNA, the CDR3 is TGTGCCAGCAGTTCCGCTCTAGCGGGAGCTGGCACAGATACGCAGTATTTT. Translating gives CASSSALAGAGTDTQYF.

This clonotype appeared a few times. The chain is built from TRBV20-1 and TRBJ2-1; D is uncertain. Trimming shortened V by 4 bases and J by 9 bases, and 7 bases separated the two germline ends. This CDR3 is built from 10 residues. Germline lookup yields CDR1 DFQATT and CDR2 SNEGSKA (reference sequence). The DNA for the CDR3 is TGCAGTGCTACCCTCGGTGAGCAGTTCTTC. Its protein is CSATLGEQFF.

This clonotype was detected once. The junction and the germline gene differ at one end; a read error may be behind it. The chain joins TRBV2 to TRBJ2-3, with D perhaps TRBD1 or TRBD2 (5 bases each). The CDR3 length is 15 residues. Germline assignment: CDR1 SNHLY and CDR2 FYNNEI. The CDR3 is CASSPGTASTDKQYF. Here the CDR3 DNA reads TGTGCCAGCAGTCCCGGGACGGCTAGCACAGATAAGCAGTATTTT.